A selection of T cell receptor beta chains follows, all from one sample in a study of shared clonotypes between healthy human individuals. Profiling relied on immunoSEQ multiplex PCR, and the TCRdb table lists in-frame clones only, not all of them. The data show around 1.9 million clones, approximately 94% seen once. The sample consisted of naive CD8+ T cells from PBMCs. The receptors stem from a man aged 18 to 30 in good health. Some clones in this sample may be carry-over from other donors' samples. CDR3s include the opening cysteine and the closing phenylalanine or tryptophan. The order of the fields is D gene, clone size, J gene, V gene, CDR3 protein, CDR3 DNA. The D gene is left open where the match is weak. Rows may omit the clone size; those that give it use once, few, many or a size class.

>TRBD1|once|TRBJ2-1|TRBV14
CASSQGQGGWNEQFF
TGTGCCAGCAGCCAGGGACAGGGGGGGTGGAATGAGCAGTTCTTC
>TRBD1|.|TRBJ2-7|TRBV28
CASSQGTGGFSYEQYF
TGTGCCAGCAGTCAGGGGACAGGCGGATTCTCCTACGAGCAGTACTTC
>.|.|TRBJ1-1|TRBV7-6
CASSFSQGMNTEAFF
TGTGCCAGCAGCTTTAGCCAGGGTATGAACACTGAAGCTTTCTTT
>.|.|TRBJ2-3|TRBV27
CASSYSTDTQYF
TGTGCCAGCAGTTACAGCACAGATACGCAGTATTTT
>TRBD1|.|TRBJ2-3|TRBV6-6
CASMSGQGADTQYF
TGTGCCAGCATGTCCGGACAGGGTGCAGATACGCAGTATTTT
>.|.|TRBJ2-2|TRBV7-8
CASSLEGEPGELFF
TGTGCCAGCAGCTTAGAGGGGGAGCCCGGGGAGCTGTTTTTT
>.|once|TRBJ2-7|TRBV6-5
CASSERQAFYEQYF
TGTGCCAGCAGTGAGCGGCAGGCATTCTACGAGCAGTACTTC
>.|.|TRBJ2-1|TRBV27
CASSETGRWDEQFF
TGTGCCAGCAGTGAGACGGGGAGGTGGGATGAGCAGTTCTTC
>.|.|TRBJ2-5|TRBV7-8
CASSLSRVQETQYF
TGTGCCAGCAGCTTATCCCGCGTACAAGAGACCCAGTACTTC
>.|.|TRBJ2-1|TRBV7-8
CASSPTTNEQFF
TGTGCCAGCAGCCCTACTACCAATGAGCAGTTCTTC
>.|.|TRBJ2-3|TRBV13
CASSPTRRGDTQYF
TGTGCCAGCAGCCCTACCCGGCGGGGAGATACGCAGTATTTT
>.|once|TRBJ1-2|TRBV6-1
CASSEGTGYGYTF
TGTGCCAGCAGTGAAGGGACTGGCTATGGCTACACCTTC
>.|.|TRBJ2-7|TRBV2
CASTGRTYEQYF
TGTGCCAGCACAGGCCGGACCTACGAGCAGTACTTC
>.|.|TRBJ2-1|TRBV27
CASSFGPGEQFF
TGTGCCAGCAGTTTTGGTCCGGGTGAGCAGTTCTTC
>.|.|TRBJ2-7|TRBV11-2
CASTYLRGSYEQYF
TGTGCCAGCACCTATCTGAGGGGTTCCTACGAGCAGTACTTC
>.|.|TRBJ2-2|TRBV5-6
CASGRPFDKTIGELFF
TGTGCCAGCGGGCGACCATTTGACAAGACCATCGGGGAGCTGTTTTTT
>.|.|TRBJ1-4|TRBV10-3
CAIKASLSEKLFF
TGTGCCATCAAGGCTAGCCTTAGTGAAAAACTGTTTTTT
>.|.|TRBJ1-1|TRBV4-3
CASSQDPGVNTEAFF
TGCGCCAGCAGCCAAGACCCAGGAGTGAACACTGAAGCTTTCTTT
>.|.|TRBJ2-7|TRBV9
CASSFRDLSSYEQYF
TGTGCCAGCAGCTTCCGGGACCTCAGCTCCTACGAGCAGTACTTC
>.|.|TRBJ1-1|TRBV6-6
CASSTLFGGEAEAFF
TGTGCCAGCAGTACCCTTTTTGGAGGGGAGGCTGAAGCTTTCTTT
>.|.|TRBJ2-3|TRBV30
CAWSSGGTDTQYF
TGTGCCTGGAGTTCAGGGGGCACAGATACGCAGTATTTT
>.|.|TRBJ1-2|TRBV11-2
CASSLAPGQNYGYTF
TGTGCCAGCAGCTTAGCCCCCGGACAGAACTATGGCTACACCTTC
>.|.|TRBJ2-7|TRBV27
CASSPERSSYEQYF
TGTGCCAGCAGTCCCGAGAGGAGCTCCTACGAGCAGTACTTC
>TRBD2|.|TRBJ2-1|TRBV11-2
CASSLAPGLAKGMGEQFF
TGTGCCAGCAGCTTAGCACCGGGACTAGCAAAGGGAATGGGTGAGCAGTTCTTC
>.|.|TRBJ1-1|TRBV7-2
CASSLAPLGAFF
TGTGCCAGCAGCTTAGCGCCCCTGGGGGCTTTCTTT
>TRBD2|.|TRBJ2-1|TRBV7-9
CASSFGGLYNEQFF
TGTGCCAGCAGCTTCGGGGGACTATACAATGAGCAGTTCTTC
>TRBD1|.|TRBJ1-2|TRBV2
CASSEKGQGFYGYTF
TGTGCCAGCAGTGAAAAGGGACAGGGCTTCTATGGCTACACCTTC
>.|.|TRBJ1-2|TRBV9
CASSVRDRGYGYTF
TGTGCCAGCAGCGTAAGAGATAGAGGCTATGGCTACACCTTC
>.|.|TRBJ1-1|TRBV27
CASARSWRSEAFF
TGTGCCAGCGCTCGTAGTTGGCGGTCTGAAGCTTTCTTT
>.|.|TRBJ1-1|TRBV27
CASSLPLTGSNWNTEAFF
TGTGCCAGCAGTCTCCCCCTAACAGGGTCTAATTGGAACACTGAAGCTTTCTTT
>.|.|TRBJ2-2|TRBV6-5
CASSARDNTGELFF
TGTGCCAGCAGTGCCCGGGACAACACCGGGGAGCTGTTTTTT
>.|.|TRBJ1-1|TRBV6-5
CASSQPRLNTEAFF
TGTGCCAGCAGTCAACCTAGACTAAACACTGAAGCTTTCTTT
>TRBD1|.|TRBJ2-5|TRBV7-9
CASRAPGTGPMETQYF
TGTGCCAGCAGGGCCCCCGGGACAGGGCCCATGGAGACCCAGTACTTC